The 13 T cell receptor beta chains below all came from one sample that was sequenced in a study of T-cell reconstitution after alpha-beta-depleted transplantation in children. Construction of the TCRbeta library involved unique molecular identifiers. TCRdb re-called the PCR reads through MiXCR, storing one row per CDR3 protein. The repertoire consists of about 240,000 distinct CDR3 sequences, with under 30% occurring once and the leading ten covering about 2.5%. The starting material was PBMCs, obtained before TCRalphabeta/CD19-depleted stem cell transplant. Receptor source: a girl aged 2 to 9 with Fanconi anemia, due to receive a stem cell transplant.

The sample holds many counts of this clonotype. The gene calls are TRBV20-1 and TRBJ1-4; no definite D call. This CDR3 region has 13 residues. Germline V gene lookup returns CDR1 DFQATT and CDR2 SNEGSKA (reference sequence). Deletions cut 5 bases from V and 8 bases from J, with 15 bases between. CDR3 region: CSARRVGGEKLFF. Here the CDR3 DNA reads TGCAGTGCTCGCCGGGTGGGCGGCGAAAAACTGTTTTTT.

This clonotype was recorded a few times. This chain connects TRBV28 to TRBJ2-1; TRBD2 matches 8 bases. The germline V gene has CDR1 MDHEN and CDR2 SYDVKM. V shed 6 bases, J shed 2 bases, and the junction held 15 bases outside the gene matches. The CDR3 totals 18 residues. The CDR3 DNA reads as TGTGCCAGCAGCCAGAGCACCCTTAGCGGGACCCCCTACAATGAGCAGTTCTTC. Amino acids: CASSQSTLSGTPYNEQFF. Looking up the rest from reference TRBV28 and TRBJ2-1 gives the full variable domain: DVKVTQSSRYLVKRTGEKVFLECVQDMDHENMFWYRQDPGLGLRLIYFSYDVKMKEKGDIPEGYSVSREKKERFSLILESASTNQTSMYLCASSQSTLSGTPYNEQFFGPGTRLTVL.

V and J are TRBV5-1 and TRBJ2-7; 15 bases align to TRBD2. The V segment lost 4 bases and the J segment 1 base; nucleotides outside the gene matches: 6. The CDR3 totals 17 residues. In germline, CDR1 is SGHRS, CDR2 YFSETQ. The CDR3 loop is CASSKGTSGRRSYEQYF. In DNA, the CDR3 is TGCGCCAGCAGCAAGGGGACTAGCGGGAGGAGGTCCTACGAGCAGTACTTC.

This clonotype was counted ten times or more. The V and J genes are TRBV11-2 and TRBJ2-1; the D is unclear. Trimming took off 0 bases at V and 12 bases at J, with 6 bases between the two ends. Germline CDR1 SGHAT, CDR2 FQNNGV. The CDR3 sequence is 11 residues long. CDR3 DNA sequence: TGTGCCAGCAGCTTAGATAGTGCGCAGTTCTTC. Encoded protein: CASSLDSAQFF.

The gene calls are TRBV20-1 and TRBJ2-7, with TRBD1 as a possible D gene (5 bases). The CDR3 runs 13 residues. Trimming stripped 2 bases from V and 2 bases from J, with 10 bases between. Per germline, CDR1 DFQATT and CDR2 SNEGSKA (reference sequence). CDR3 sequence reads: CSARSGAAYEQYF. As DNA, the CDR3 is TGCAGTGCTAGATCTGGGGCGGCCTACGAGCAGTACTTC.

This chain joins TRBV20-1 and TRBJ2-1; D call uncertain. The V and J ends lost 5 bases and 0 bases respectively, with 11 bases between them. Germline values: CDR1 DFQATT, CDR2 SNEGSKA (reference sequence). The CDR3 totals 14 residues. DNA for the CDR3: TGCAGTGCTTACCTGACGAACTCCTACAATGAGCAGTTCTTC. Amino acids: CSAYLTNSYNEQFF.

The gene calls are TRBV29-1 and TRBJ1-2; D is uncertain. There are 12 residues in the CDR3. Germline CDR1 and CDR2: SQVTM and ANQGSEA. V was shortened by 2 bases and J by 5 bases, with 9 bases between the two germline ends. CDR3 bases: TGCAGCGTTGAATTCGGGATGTATGGCTACACCTTC. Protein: CSVEFGMYGYTF.

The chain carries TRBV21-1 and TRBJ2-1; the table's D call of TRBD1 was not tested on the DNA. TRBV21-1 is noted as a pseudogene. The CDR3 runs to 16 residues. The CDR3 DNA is TGTGCCAGCAGCACGCGTCTCCACAGGTGGGAACCAGAGCAGTTCTTC. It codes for CASSTRLHRWEPEQFF.

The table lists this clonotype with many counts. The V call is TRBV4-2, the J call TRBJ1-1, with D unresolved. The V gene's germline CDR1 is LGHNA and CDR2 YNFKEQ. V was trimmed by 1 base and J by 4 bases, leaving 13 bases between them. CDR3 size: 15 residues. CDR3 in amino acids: CASSQADIVGTEAFF. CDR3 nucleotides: TGTGCCAGCAGCCAAGCAGACATAGTGGGCACTGAAGCTTTCTTT.

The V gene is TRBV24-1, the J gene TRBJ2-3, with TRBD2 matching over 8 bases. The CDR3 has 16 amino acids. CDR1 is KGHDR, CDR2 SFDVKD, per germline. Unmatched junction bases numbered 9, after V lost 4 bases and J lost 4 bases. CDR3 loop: CATSDLFSGTPDTQYF. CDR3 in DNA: TGTGCCACCAGTGACCTATTTAGCGGGACCCCAGATACGCAGTATTTT.

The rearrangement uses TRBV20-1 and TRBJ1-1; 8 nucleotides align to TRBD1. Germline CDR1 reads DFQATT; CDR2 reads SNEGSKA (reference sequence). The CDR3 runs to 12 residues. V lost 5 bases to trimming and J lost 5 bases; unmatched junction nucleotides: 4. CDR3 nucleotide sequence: TGCAGTGCTCCCCGACAGGGGACTGAAGCTTTCTTT. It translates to CSAPRQGTEAFF.

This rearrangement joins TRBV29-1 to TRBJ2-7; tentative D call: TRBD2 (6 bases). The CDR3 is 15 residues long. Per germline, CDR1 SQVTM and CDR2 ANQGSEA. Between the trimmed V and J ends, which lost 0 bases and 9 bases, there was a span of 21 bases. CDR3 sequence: CSVEDRGFAITRQYF. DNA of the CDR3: TGCAGCGTTGAAGACCGGGGGTTCGCTATTACGAGGCAGTACTTC.

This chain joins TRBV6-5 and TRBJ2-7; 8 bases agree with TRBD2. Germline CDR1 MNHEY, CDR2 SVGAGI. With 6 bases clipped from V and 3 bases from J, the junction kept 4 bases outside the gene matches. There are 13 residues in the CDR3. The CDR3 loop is CASSRGGFYEQYF. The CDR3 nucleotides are TGTGCCAGCAGCCGGGGGGGGTTCTACGAGCAGTACTTC.